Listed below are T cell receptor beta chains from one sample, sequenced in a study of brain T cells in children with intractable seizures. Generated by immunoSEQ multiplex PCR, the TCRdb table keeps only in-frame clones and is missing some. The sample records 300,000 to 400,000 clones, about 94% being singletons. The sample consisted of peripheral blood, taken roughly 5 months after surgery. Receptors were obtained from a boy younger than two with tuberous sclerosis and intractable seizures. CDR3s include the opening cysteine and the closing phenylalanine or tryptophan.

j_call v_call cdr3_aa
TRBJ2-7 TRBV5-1 CASSLGRGQVIYEQYF
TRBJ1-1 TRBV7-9 CASSSVRAITGNTEAFF
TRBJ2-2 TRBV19 CASTGRWDRNTGELFF
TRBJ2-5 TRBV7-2 CASSPGTREETQYF
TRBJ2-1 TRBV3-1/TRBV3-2 CASSQAGVNYNEQFF
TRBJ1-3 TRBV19 CATSSTRNTIYF
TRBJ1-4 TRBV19 CASSKETSFNEKLFF
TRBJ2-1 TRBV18 CASSPGLPQNNEQFF
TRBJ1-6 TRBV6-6 CASSYLSSYNSPLHF
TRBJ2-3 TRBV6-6 CASSPPTPASSDTQYF
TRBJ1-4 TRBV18 CASSIGTGSEKLFF
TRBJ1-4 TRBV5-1 CASSLEGQIGEKLFF
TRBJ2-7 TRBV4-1 CASSQATGLNYEQYF
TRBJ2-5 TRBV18 CASSPNLLAGGQETQYF